This TCR beta chain is drawn from a study of blood T cell repertoires in COVID-19. Study-wide background: Samples representing acute and convalescent COVID-19 were sourced from the United States, Italy and Spain. Sources were T cells, B-cell-depleted T cells, or PBMCs; the material itself was cDNA or gDNA.

This clone was recorded a few times. Germline V CDR1 and CDR2: MRHNA, SNTAGT. The CDR3 extends over 15 amino acids. V lost 4 bases to trimming and J lost 7 bases, with 14 bases between them. Original methodology: Quantification of nucleated cells was approximated via reference gene primer amplification. Libraries were prepared by immunoSEQ multiplex PCR; TCRdb keeps only in-frame clonotypes and omits some of them. The V and J calls and clone size come from that table; D and trimming were worked out from the DNA. The profile shows about 270,000 clones, about 88% of them singletons. Enrollment of patients from Seattle took place during active infection, with longitudinal follow-up.

The specimen sequenced was peripheral blood. The receptor's source is an older woman with COVID-19, enrolled during active disease. The chain employs TRBV6-4 and TRBJ1-6; D not certain. The CDR3 DNA follows: TGTGCCAGCAGTGCCGAAACGGGGATAAATTCACCCCTCCACTTT. Translating gives CASSAETGINSPLHF.